This is a list of T cell receptor beta chains from one sample in a study of T cell changes during pregnancy in multiple sclerosis. Libraries were prepared by immunoSEQ multiplex PCR; TCRdb keeps only in-frame clonotypes and omits some of them. The table includes under 95,000 clones, approximately 92% detected once. The sample in question was peripheral blood, obtained in the second trimester of pregnancy. The receptor source for this set is a female donor with multiple sclerosis, enrolled in a pregnancy study. CDR3s include the opening cysteine and the closing phenylalanine or tryptophan. A D gene is named only where the DNA matches it firmly. Expanded clones get a size class; other rows say once, few or many, or leave the size out.

D gene	CDR3 length	clone size	V gene	J gene	CDR3 DNA	CDR3 protein
TRBD2	16	.	TRBV5-1	TRBJ2-5	TGCGCCAGCAGCTTGGCAGGAGCGGGAGGACAAGAGACCCAGTACTTC	CASSLAGAGGQETQYF
TRBD2	18	.	TRBV5-1	TRBJ2-3	TGCGCCAGCAGGGCAACTAGCGGGAGAAGGGGCACCGGTGATACGCAGTATTTT	CASRATSGRRGTGDTQYF
TRBD1	18	.	TRBV11-3	TRBJ1-2	TGTGCCAGCAGCTGGACCGGGACAGGGGGCTCGGCTAACTATGGCTACACCTTC	CASSWTGTGGSANYGYTF
.	15	.	TRBV27	TRBJ2-5	TGTGCCAGCAGCCCTTACGGTCTAGCGTCGGAGACCCAGTACTTC	CASSPYGLASETQYF
.	14	.	TRBV5-6	TRBJ1-5	TGTGCCAGCAGCTTGAGAACGGGCAATCAGCCCCAGCATTTT	CASSLRTGNQPQHF
.	15	.	TRBV12-2	TRBJ2-7	TGTGCAAGTCGCTCCTTTTGGGAGGGGATGTACGAGCAGTACTTC	CASRSFWEGMYEQYF
TRBD2	12	.	TRBV30	TRBJ2-1	TGTGCCTGCACTAGCGGGAGCGGAGAGCAGTTCTTC	CACTSGSGEQFF
TRBD1	14	.	TRBV6-1	TRBJ1-3	TGTGCCAGCAGAGCAGGGGGCTCAGGAAACACCATATATTTT	CASRAGGSGNTIYF
.	13	.	TRBV29-1	TRBJ1-2	TGCAGCGCCTGGGACACTTCAAACTATGGCTACACCTTC	CSAWDTSNYGYTF
TRBD1	16	.	TRBV6-5	TRBJ2-1	TGTGCCAGCAGTTACCGCGACAGGGGGCGTCGGAATGAGCAGTTCTTC	CASSYRDRGRRNEQFF
.	13	.	TRBV29-1	TRBJ1-5	TGCAGCGTCGCAGGATCCAGCAATCAGCCCCAGCATTTT	CSVAGSSNQPQHF
TRBD2	16	.	TRBV11-2	TRBJ2-2	TGTGCCAGCAGCTTCTCTCTAGCGGAATACACCGGGGAGCTGTTTTTT	CASSFSLAEYTGELFF
TRBD1	14	.	TRBV10-3	TRBJ1-3	TGTGCCATCAGTGGGACAGGCTCTGGAAACACCATATATTTT	CAISGTGSGNTIYF
TRBD2	17	.	TRBV28	TRBJ2-7	TGTGCCAGCAGTCCCCGGAGAACTAGCGGGAGCTCCTACGAGCAGTACTTC	CASSPRRTSGSSYEQYF
TRBD2	17	.	TRBV5-4	TRBJ2-3	TGTGCCAGCAGCTTAAATAGCGGGAGGGCCGGGGCAGATACGCAGTATTTT	CASSLNSGRAGADTQYF
TRBD2	18	.	TRBV7-2	TRBJ2-5	TGTGCCAGCAGCTTACGGCCAACTAGCGGGAGGGCTTCGAAGACCCAGTACTTC	CASSLRPTSGRASKTQYF
.	14	.	TRBV4-1	TRBJ2-3	TGCGCCAGCAGCCAGCGGCTGGTAGCAGATACGCAGTATTTT	CASSQRLVADTQYF
.	15	.	TRBV28	TRBJ1-2	TGTGCCAGCAGTTTGGCGCAGGGTCCTAACTATGGCTACACCTTC	CASSLAQGPNYGYTF
.	13	.	TRBV30	TRBJ2-5	TGTGCCTCCTCACGGGACTCCCAAGAGACCCAGTACTTC	CASSRDSQETQYF
TRBD1	14	.	TRBV6-1	TRBJ1-2	TGTGCCAGCAGGCCCTGGGACAGGGGCGCTGGCTACACCTTC	CASRPWDRGAGYTF
TRBD1	17	.	TRBV11-2	TRBJ2-1	TGTGCCAGCAGCTTAGTATTTGGAACAGGGGGTCTTGATGAGCAGTTCTTC	CASSLVFGTGGLDEQFF
.	13	.	TRBV9	TRBJ1-5	TGTGCCAGCGGGGCGGATAGCAATCAGCCCCAGCATTTT	CASGADSNQPQHF
.	13	.	TRBV6-1	TRBJ1-2	TGTGCCAGCAGTTTCGGCGGGAACTATGGCTACACCTTC	CASSFGGNYGYTF
TRBD2	19	.	TRBV4-1	TRBJ2-3	TGCGCCAGCAGCCAGGCCCCCGGGGGGACTAGCGGAACCACAGATACGCAGTATTTT	CASSQAPGGTSGTTDTQYF
TRBD2	15	.	TRBV5-1	TRBJ2-1	TGCGCCAGCAGCCCCGCGGGGGGCACCTACAATGAGCAGTTCTTC	CASSPAGGTYNEQFF
.	14	.	TRBV4-2	TRBJ1-2	TGTGCCAGCAGCCAAGATCGGGCGAGCGGTGGCTACACCTTC	CASSQDRASGGYTF
TRBD1	16	once	TRBV19	TRBJ2-2	TGTGCCAGTAGTTCCTACTGGACAGGGTTCACCGGGGAGCTGTTTTTT	CASSSYWTGFTGELFF
TRBD2	17	.	TRBV9	TRBJ2-1	TGTGCCAGCAGCGCGAGCCCCGGGGGGGCCTCGGGCAATGAGCAGTTCTTC	CASSASPGGASGNEQFF
TRBD1	14	.	TRBV29-1	TRBJ1-4	TGCAGCGTTGACCTGACAGGGCGTGGTGAAAAACTGTTTTTT	CSVDLTGRGEKLFF